The 8 T cell receptor beta chains below were found in one sample sequenced in a study of shared clonotypes between healthy human individuals. CD8 cells regarded as naive lacked CD45RO, were positively chosen for CCR7, and omitted terminally differentiated effector memory CD45RA+ cells. TCRdb keeps only in-frame clones here, not all; method: immunoSEQ multiplex PCR. The table records 550,000 to 600,000 clones, 95% to 98% of them present only once. Sample: naive CD8+ T cells sorted from blood. The receptors here all came from a man aged 25-45 years in good health.

The rearrangement uses TRBV4-2 and TRBJ2-7, with D possibly matching TRBD2 (5 bases). Germline V gives CDR1 LGHNA, CDR2 YNFKEQ. The CDR3 contains 15 residues. Trimming removed 0 bases from V and 5 bases from J, with 14 bases in between. CDR3 DNA: TGTGCCAGCAGCCAAGAATGGCGGGCGAGGGACGAGCAGTACTTC. It codes for CASSQEWRARDEQYF.

The chain has TRBV6-5 and TRBJ2-7, with D possibly TRBD2 on 6 matching bases. The CDR3 consists of 13 residues. Deletions cut 5 bases from V and 3 bases from J, with 11 bases between. The germline V gene has CDR1 MNHEY and CDR2 SVGAGI. CDR3 amino acids: CASSPRGYYEQYF. DNA for the CDR3: TGTGCCAGCAGTCCACGGGGGTACTACGAGCAGTACTTC.

The V and J genes are TRBV6-5 and TRBJ2-1; 10 positions match TRBD1. V gave up 6 bases and J gave up 7 bases; unmatched junction bases: 3. Germline V CDR1 and CDR2: MNHEY, SVGAGI. The CDR3 has 13 amino acids. This chain's CDR3 is CASRWTGGNEQFF. The CDR3 bases are TGTGCCAGCAGATGGACAGGGGGTAATGAGCAGTTCTTC.

The V call is TRBV29-1, the J call TRBJ2-7; TRBD1 matches at 8 bases. The germline V gene encodes CDR1 SQVTM and CDR2 ANQGSEA. The CDR3 covers 13 residues. Trimming cost V 7 bases and J 3 bases; bases outside gene matches: 8. The CDR3 here is CSARPGQDYEQYF. The DNA for the CDR3 is TGCAGCGCACGGCCGGGACAGGACTACGAGCAGTACTTC.

This clone has only one observation. The V gene is TRBV18, the J gene TRBJ1-1; no reliable D call. The germline V gene has CDR1 KGHSH and CDR2 LQKENI. V lost 2 bases and J lost 1, with 8 bases in between. The CDR3 covers 14 residues. The CDR3, as DNA: TGTGCCAGCTCACCAGTAGGAGGGAACACTGAAGCTTTCTTT. This codes for CASSPVGGNTEAFF. Full variable domain (missing parts from reference TRBV18 and TRBJ1-1): NAGVMQNPRHLVRRRGQEARLRCSPMKGHSHVYWYRQLPEEGLKFMVYLQKENIIDESGMPKERFSAEFPKEGPSILRIQQVVRGDSAAYFCASSPVGGNTEAFFGQGTRLTVV.

The V call is TRBV6-1, the J call TRBJ2-7; 10 bases line up with TRBD2. Germline loops: CDR1 MNHNS, CDR2 SASEGT. V lost 7 bases, J lost 2 bases, and 8 bases stayed unmatched. The CDR3 contains 15 residues. Here the CDR3 reads CASTQRSGRAYEQYF. The CDR3 DNA sequence: TGTGCCAGCACCCAACGAAGCGGGAGGGCCTACGAGCAGTACTTC.

The rearrangement joins TRBV7-6 to TRBJ2-1, with TRBD2 matching 7 bases. The V gene end was trimmed by 5 bases and the J gene end by 2 bases; junction bases not matched to a gene: 9. CDR1 SGHVS and CDR2 FNYEAQ come from the germline V gene. CDR3 length: 16 amino acids. For the CDR3, the DNA is TGTGCCAGCAGCCCGCCCGAGGGGAGGGCCTACAATGAGCAGTTCTTC. Protein sequence: CASSPPEGRAYNEQFF.

The CDR3 DNA is TGCGCCAGCAGCTTACAACTAGCGGGACTAATGCACAATGAGCAGTTCTTC. It codes for CASSLQLAGLMHNEQFF. The rearrangement links TRBV5-1 to TRBJ2-1; 10 bases are shared with TRBD2. The V segment lost 2 bases and the J segment 5 bases; nucleotides outside the gene matches: 10. The CDR3 loop spans 17 amino acids. Germline lookup yields CDR1 SGHRS and CDR2 YFSETQ.